This TCR beta chain stems from a study of post-analysis software for immune sequencing data. Background on the study: Courses of disease covered relapsing-remitting, secondary progressive and progressive-relapsing multiple sclerosis.

Prepared libraries of TCR beta cDNA carried unique molecular identifiers. The T cell input of roughly 0.95 to 10 million gave around 540,000 cDNA molecules. MiXCR, run by TCRdb on the PCR reads, gives a single entry per CDR3 protein. This table has roughly 700,000 distinct CDR3 sequences, 30% appearing once. The CDR3 spans 13 residues. Unmatched junction bases numbered 5, after V lost 3 bases and J lost 10 bases. The germline gives CDR1 LNHNV, CDR2 YYDKDF (reference sequence). This clonotype was counted ten times or more. Its target is not known. Findings and limits, study-wide: Relative to controls, patients with multiple sclerosis showed significantly lower normalized Chao1 diversity. Batch-matched samples strongly co-clustered by F measure. Included in a set of roughly five TRBV segments more frequent in patients than controls were TRBV5-6, TRBV5-1 and TRBV20-1.

The source of this sequence is a girl aged 10 to 17 with multiple sclerosis. Sequenced sample: blood. V gene TRBV15 combines with J gene TRBJ2-1; 8 bases are a match to TRBD1. CDR3 sequence (DNA): TGTGCCACCAGCAGGGACAGGGTAGGGGAGCAGTTCTTC. Protein sequence: CATSRDRVGEQFF.